The entry that follows covers one TCR beta chain sequence. The data originate from a study of cytomegalovirus exposure and HLA in healthy donors. The PCR employed 60 Vbeta primers together with 13 Jbeta primers. The repertoire was sequenced with immunoSEQ multiplex PCR; TCRdb's copy has only in-frame clones and lacks some. The sample records approximately 77,000 clones, 75% being singletons. V lost 4 bases, J lost 1 base, and 3 bases stayed unmatched. This CDR3 is built from 15 residues. Germline V CDR1 and CDR2: SGHVS, FNYEAQ. The rearrangement links TRBV7-6 to TRBJ2-3, with TRBD1 matching over 9 bases. The sample comprised PBMCs. This clonotype was sampled from a woman aged 40 to 49 in good health and CMV-seronegative. CDR3 coding DNA: TGTGCCAGCAGCTCCTGGACAGGGGGCACAGATACGCAGTATTTT. Amino acid sequence: CASSSWTGGTDTQYF.